The TCR beta chain under discussion was sequenced for a study of T-cell reconstitution after alpha-beta-depleted transplantation in children. Unique molecular identifiers were used to barcode this TCRbeta library. From the PCR reads, TCRdb called clonotypes with MiXCR, one entry per CDR3 protein. In the table there are around 240,000 distinct CDR3 sequences, approximately 9.7% of which are singletons. Deletions cut 3 bases from V and 4 bases from J, with 11 bases between. The CDR3 loop spans 13 amino acids. The germline V gene encodes CDR1 SGDLS and CDR2 YYNGEE. In this sample, this clonotype turned up many times.

The starting material was PBMCs from the stem cell graft donor, obtained from the stem cell graft. The sequence was obtained from a human donor who donated a stem cell graft to a child with SCID. The chain couples TRBV9 to TRBJ2-7, with D perhaps matching TRBD2 (5 bases). The CDR3 loop is CASSGPGGYEQYF. The CDR3 coding sequence is TGTGCCAGCAGCGGACCAGGCGGGTACGAGCAGTACTTC.